These 21 T cell receptor beta chains were all obtained from the same sample, sequenced in a study of shared clonotypes between healthy human individuals. Method: immunoSEQ multiplex PCR; TCRdb's copy keeps in-frame clones and lacks some. The repertoire includes roughly 590,000 clones, around 95% of them detected once, and 0.1% to 0.11% sits in the top ten. Naivety among CD8 cells was defined by CD45RO negativity and positive CCR7 selection, thereby excluding terminally differentiated effector memory CD45RA+ cells. Sequencing was carried out using naive CD8+ T cells sorted from blood. The source of these receptors is a woman aged 30 to 39 in good health.

The genes are TRBV6-6 and TRBJ1-1; TRBD1 is a possible D gene (5 bases). The CDR3 has 13 residues. Per the germline V gene, CDR1 is MNHNY and CDR2 is SVGAGI (reference sequence). V dropped 2 bases and J dropped 11 bases, with 15 bases sitting between them. CDR3 bases: TGTGCCAGCAGTTACGGGCAGGGCGAAGGTGCTTTCTTT. Residues: CASSYGQGEGAFF.

The chain has TRBV27 and TRBJ1-1, with TRBD1 as a possible D gene (6 bases). V lost 11 bases and J 6 bases, leaving 16 bases between the germline ends. This CDR3 contains 12 residues. Per the germline V gene, CDR1 is MNHEY and CDR2 is SMNVEV (reference sequence). CDR3: CAGSGGGAEAFF. The CDR3 region has the DNA TGTGCCGGCTCGGGGGGGGGCGCTGAAGCTTTCTTT.

The chain recombines TRBV6-6 with TRBJ1-1, with D unresolved. This CDR3 region has 14 residues. With 6 bases removed from V and 9 bases from J, the gap between germline ends came to 20 bases. The germline CDR1 and CDR2 sequences are MNHNY and SVGAGI (reference sequence). CDR3 sequence: CASRKPGGGEKAFF. As DNA, the CDR3 is TGTGCCAGCAGAAAGCCGGGCGGCGGGGAAAAAGCTTTCTTT.

The chain has TRBV9 and TRBJ1-1; D gene unclear. The length of the CDR3 is 14 residues. Germline values: CDR1 SGDLS, CDR2 YYNGEE. The V and J ends lost 0 bases and 5 bases respectively, with 11 bases between them. CDR3 loop: CASSVGGGVTEAFF. The CDR3 DNA reads as TGTGCCAGCAGCGTAGGAGGAGGAGTAACTGAAGCTTTCTTT.

The V gene is TRBV7-9, the J gene TRBJ2-2; D uncertain. CDR1 SEHNR and CDR2 FQNEAQ come from the germline V gene (reference sequence). This CDR3 contains 13 residues. V was pared by 8 bases and J by 3 bases, with 10 bases between. The CDR3 here is CASLGPYTGELFF. DNA of the CDR3: TGTGCCAGCCTCGGGCCCTACACCGGGGAGCTGTTTTTT.

The CDR3 nucleotides read TGTGCCAGTAATGAGGACAGGGAAAGGATTCAGCCCCAGCATTTT. Amino acids: CASNEDRERIQPQHF. The V call is TRBV19, the J call TRBJ1-5; 8 bases match TRBD1. V lost 7 bases, J lost 6 bases, and 11 bases stayed unmatched. The CDR3 has 15 residues. The germline V gene has CDR1 LNHDA and CDR2 SQIVND (reference sequence). The variable domain in full, completed from reference TRBV19 and TRBJ1-5, reads DGGITQSPKYLFRKEGQNVTLSCEQNLNHDAMYWYRQDPGQGLRLIYYSQIVNDFQKGDIAEGYSVSREKKESFPLTVTSAQKNPTAFYLCASNEDRERIQPQHFGDGTRLSIL.

The V and J genes are TRBV10-3 and TRBJ2-7; TRBD2 matches 7 bases. From germline, CDR1 is ENHRY and CDR2 SYGVKD. With V trimmed by 3 bases and J by 2 bases, 7 bases remained unmatched. This CDR3 contains 15 residues. CDR3 bases: TGTGCCATCAGTGAAGAGGCGGGAGTCCCCTACGAGCAGTACTTC. Encoded protein: CAISEEAGVPYEQYF.

The J gene is TRBJ2-5, the V gene TRBV27; 11 bases match TRBD1. The germline V gene encodes CDR1 MNHEY and CDR2 SMNVEV (reference sequence). V trimming: 7 bases; J trimming: 2 bases; junction bases outside the gene matches: 6. The CDR3 spans 15 residues. The DNA for the CDR3 is TGTGCCAGCACCCCCGGGACAGGGGGTCAAGAGACCCAGTACTTC. Residues: CASTPGTGGQETQYF.

The chain has TRBV7-9 and TRBJ2-1, with D possibly matching TRBD2 (5 bases). The V gene's germline CDR1 is SEHNR and CDR2 FQNEAQ (reference sequence). The CDR3 extends over 16 amino acids. The V and J ends lost 4 bases and 0 bases respectively, with 13 bases between them. DNA of the CDR3: TGTGCCAGCAGCTCCGAGGACTCCGCCTCCTACAATGAGCAGTTCTTC. Amino acids: CASSSEDSASYNEQFF.

CDR3 sequence reads: CASSQDPGGPQETQYF. DNA of the CDR3: TGTGCCAGCAGCCAAGACCCGGGAGGTCCCCAAGAGACCCAGTACTTC. The rearrangement uses TRBV4-2 and TRBJ2-5, with TRBD2 identical over 7 bases. The germline CDR1 and CDR2 sequences are LGHNA and YNFKEQ. CDR3 length equals 16 residues. The V and J ends lost 0 bases and 1 base, in that order; junction bases with no gene match: 5.

Remarks on this clone: The junction departs from the called germline gene at one end, perhaps through a read error. V is TRBV5-4 and J is TRBJ1-2, with 7 bases lining up with TRBD1. CDR3 length: 14 residues. CDR1 is SGHNT and CDR2 is YYREEE in the germline V gene (reference sequence). The CDR3 coding sequence is TGTGCCAGCAGCCCTTTGGGACAGTCCCCCTTTCCCGACTTC. It translates to CASSPLGQSPFPDF.

V gene TRBV9 combines with J gene TRBJ2-1; perhaps TRBD1 as D (6 bases). With 3 bases removed from V and 7 bases from J, the gap between germline ends came to 23 bases. CDR1 SGDLS and CDR2 YYNGEE come from the germline V gene. This CDR3 is built from 17 residues. CDR3 sequence (DNA): TGTGCCAGCAGCGCTGAAGGTGGGCAGGGGAAGGGAAATGAGCAGTTCTTC. Residues: CASSAEGGQGKGNEQFF.

J is TRBJ2-1 and V is TRBV6-6; the match to TRBD1 covers 7 bases. The CDR3 consists of 14 residues. V was clipped by 7 bases and J by 4 bases; unmatched bases: 7. Germline V gene sequence: CDR1 MNHNY, CDR2 SVGAGI (reference sequence). CDR3: CASNEQGRYNEQFF. The CDR3 DNA sequence: TGTGCCAGCAATGAACAGGGGCGATACAATGAGCAGTTCTTC.

V gene TRBV27 combines with J gene TRBJ2-5; TRBD2 agrees at 12 bases. This CDR3 has 18 amino acids. The V gene end was trimmed by 5 bases and the J gene end by 4 bases; junction bases not matched to a gene: 14. The germline V gene has CDR1 MNHEY and CDR2 SMNVEV (reference sequence). The CDR3 loop is CASSPPGLAGGPGETQYF. In DNA, the CDR3 is TGTGCCAGCAGTCCCCCGGGGCTAGCGGGAGGGCCCGGAGAGACCCAGTACTTC.

The gene calls are TRBV7-9 and TRBJ1-1; D may be TRBD1 (6 bases). V was trimmed by 5 bases and J by 1 base, leaving 17 bases between them. Germline V gene lookup returns CDR1 SEHNR and CDR2 FQNEAQ (reference sequence). The CDR3 length is 16 residues. CDR3 region: CASSPSTGYANTEAFF. CDR3 nucleotide sequence: TGTGCCAGCAGCCCATCGACAGGCTACGCGAACACTGAAGCTTTCTTT.

The V and J genes are TRBV28 and TRBJ1-1; D is unresolved. Germline V gives CDR1 MDHEN, CDR2 SYDVKM. V was pared by 3 bases and J by 4 bases, with 12 bases between. The CDR3 is made up of 14 amino acids. CDR3 amino acids: CASSFPGRSTEAFF. The CDR3 region has the DNA TGTGCCAGCAGTTTCCCGGGAAGGAGCACTGAAGCTTTCTTT.

The chain employs TRBV11-3 and TRBJ2-1, with TRBD2 matching 7 bases. The CDR3 has 15 residues. The ends lost 2 bases at V and 8 bases at J; junction bases unmatched: 9. The germline V gene encodes CDR1 SGHNT and CDR2 YENEEA. The CDR3 region has the DNA TGTGCCAGCAGCTTAATGCGGGGGAGCGGGGATGAGCAGTTCTTC. Encoded protein: CASSLMRGSGDEQFF.

V is TRBV2 and J is TRBJ1-1, with TRBD1 matching 10 bases. The CDR3 runs 15 residues. V shed 6 bases, J shed 4 bases, and the junction held 8 bases outside the gene matches. The germline gives CDR1 SNHLY, CDR2 FYNNEI. The CDR3 loop reads CASSILDRGGTEAFF. In DNA form, the CDR3 reads TGTGCCAGCAGCATATTGGACAGGGGGGGCACTGAAGCTTTCTTT. The variable domain in full, completed from reference TRBV2 and TRBJ1-1, reads EPEVTQTPSHQVTQMGQEVILRCVPISNHLYFYWYRQILGQKVEFLVSFYNNEISEKSEIFDDQFSVERPDGSNFTLKIRSTKLEDSAMYFCASSILDRGGTEAFFGQGTRLTVV.

This rearrangement joins TRBV11-2 to TRBJ2-7; 7 bases line up with TRBD2. The CDR3 totals 13 residues. The ends lost 2 bases at V and 5 bases at J; junction bases unmatched: 3. In germline, CDR1 is SGHAT, CDR2 FQNNGV. The DNA of the CDR3 is TGTGCCAGCAGCTTAAGCGGGATTAACGAGCAGTACTTC. Protein product: CASSLSGINEQYF.

This rearrangement joins TRBV28 to TRBJ1-1, with 11 bases identical to TRBD1. This CDR3 region has 16 residues. Trimming removed 4 bases from V and 3 bases from J; junction bases left unmatched: 7. Germline CDR1 reads MDHEN; CDR2 reads SYDVKM. Written as DNA, the CDR3 is TGTGCCAGCAGTTCGGACAGGGGGCGAAGATACACTGAAGCTTTCTTT. The encoded protein is CASSSDRGRRYTEAFF. The whole variable domain, filled in from reference TRBV28 and TRBJ1-1, reads DVKVTQSSRYLVKRTGEKVFLECVQDMDHENMFWYRQDPGLGLRLIYFSYDVKMKEKGDIPEGYSVSREKKERFSLILESASTNQTSMYLCASSSDRGRRYTEAFFGQGTRLTVV.

The chain recombines TRBV30 with TRBJ2-5, with a possible D match to TRBD1 (6 bases). The J call may not be correct, given that the DNA end is closer to TRBJ2-7. CDR1 GTSNPN and CDR2 SVGIG come from the germline V gene (reference sequence). The CDR3 length is 12 residues. This CDR3 reads CAWSVMGAEQYF. DNA of the CDR3: TGTGCCTGGAGTGTTATGGGGGCCGAGCAGTACTTC.